The 9 T cell receptor beta chains below all came from one sample that was sequenced in a study of identical twins. One entry per CDR3 protein, called by TCRdb with MiXCR from the 5' RACE reads. Among 500,000 to 650,000 distinct CDR3 sequences listed, 20% to 25% were seen once. These data were also reused for a study on yellow fever vaccine responses in identical twins.

The sample consisted of CD4+ T cells sorted from blood. The receptors here all came from a woman between 18 and 29 years old in good health.

In this sample, this clonotype turned up a few times. The CDR3 loop reads CASSSSGTSEYEQYF. The CDR3 DNA reads TGTGCCAGCAGTTCCTCCGGGACTTCCGAGTACGAGCAGTACTTC. The genes are TRBV28 and TRBJ2-7; maybe TRBD2 (6 bases). The CDR3 loop spans 15 amino acids. Germline-derived CDR1 and CDR2 are MDHEN and SYDVKM. V lost 4 bases and J lost 4, with 17 bases in between.

The V call is TRBV21-1, the J call TRBJ2-7; the D call in the table, TRBD1, was not verified against the DNA. TRBV21-1 is noted as a pseudogene. The CDR3 spans 18 residues. The CDR3 sequence: CASSKGGALDLDSYEQYF. CDR3 coding DNA: TGTGCCAGCAGCAAAGGCGGGGCTTTAGACTTGGACTCCTACGAGCAGTACTTC.

The chain has TRBV4-1 and TRBJ1-3; D is undetermined. This CDR3 has 14 residues. V was clipped by 6 bases and J by 2 bases, with 11 bases between them. Germline assignment: CDR1 MGHRA and CDR2 YSYEKL. The CDR3 spells CASRQLGTGNTIYF. In DNA, the CDR3 is TGCGCCAGCAGACAGTTGGGCACTGGAAACACCATATATTTT.

The J gene is TRBJ1-2, the V gene TRBV29-1; a possible D gene is TRBD1 (6 bases). The CDR3 is 14 residues long. The germline V and J ends were trimmed by 5 bases and 4 bases, with 17 bases remaining between them. Germline V gives CDR1 SQVTM, CDR2 ANQGSEA. Written as DNA, the CDR3 is TGCAGCGTTCCCAGGACAGCTCAAGGCTATGGCTACACCTTC. This gives the protein CSVPRTAQGYGYTF.

The chain has TRBV6-5 and TRBJ2-7; the D is unclear. Germline V gene data show CDR1 as MNHEY and CDR2 as SVGAGI. The length of the CDR3 is 13 residues. The ends were cut back, 2 bases at V and 0 bases at J, with 5 bases in the middle. The CDR3 region is CASSYGVSYEQYF. CDR3 nucleotides: TGTGCCAGCAGTTACGGGGTCTCCTACGAGCAGTACTTC.

This clonotype was seen a handful of times. The V and J genes are TRBV10-3 and TRBJ1-5; D call uncertain. The V end lost 10 bases, the J end lost 3 bases, and 19 bases lay between the germline ends. The germline gives CDR1 ENHRY, CDR2 SYGVKD. The CDR3 loop spans 15 amino acids. The CDR3 loop is CATTRDIGYNQPQHF. CDR3 coding DNA: TGTGCCACCACCCGCGACATCGGTTACAATCAGCCCCAGCATTTT.

The V and J genes are TRBV19 and TRBJ2-4, with D unresolved. Deletions cut 1 base from V and 6 bases from J, with 10 bases between. The CDR3 length is 14 residues. Germline values: CDR1 LNHDA, CDR2 SQIVND (reference sequence). CDR3 protein: CASSIVVSGNIQYF. CDR3 in DNA: TGTGCCAGTAGTATAGTAGTATCTGGAAACATTCAGTACTTC.

The table lists this clonotype with a few counts. V gene TRBV20-1 combines with J gene TRBJ1-2; D call uncertain. The CDR3 extends over 11 amino acids. V lost 1 base, J lost 6 bases, and 6 bases lay in between. Germline V gives CDR1 DFQATT, CDR2 SNEGSKA (reference sequence). Here the CDR3 DNA reads TGCAGTGCTAGAGGCGGGGATGGCTACACCTTC. It translates to CSARGGDGYTF.

V usage is TRBV11-1 and J usage is TRBJ1-1, with a weak D call TRBD1 (6 bases). The CDR3 is 18 residues long. The germline V gene has CDR1 SGHAT and CDR2 FQDESV (reference sequence). With 0 bases removed from V and 3 bases from J, the gap between germline ends came to 20 bases. This chain's CDR3 is CASSLAAPIHREDTEAFF. The CDR3 DNA reads as TGTGCCAGCAGCTTAGCAGCCCCAATCCACAGGGAGGACACTGAAGCTTTCTTT.